Included here is one T cell receptor beta chain sequence, with context. Its antigen is still unknown. This specimen belongs to a study of T cell responses to AZD1222 COVID-19 vaccine. Sequencing used immunoSEQ multiplex PCR; TCRdb keeps in-frame clones, though not all of them. The table records more than 140,000 clones, roughly 93% of them present only once. Study observations and caveats: Baseline seropositivity characterized only a handful of AZD1222 recipients. The donor cohort was predominantly white British with a female majority, and clonal diversity may have been underestimated.

The receptor's source is an adult in good health. Sequenced material: peripheral blood, taken on day 0 of MenACWY control vaccination.

CDR3 region: CASRLNSGGSGNTIYF. The CDR3 bases are TGCGCCAGCAGATTAAACTCAGGGGGCTCTGGAAACACCATATATTTT. The chain recombines TRBV5-1 with TRBJ1-3, with 7 nucleotides matching TRBD1. The ends lost 5 bases at V and 0 bases at J; junction bases unmatched: 8. This CDR3 is 16 amino acids long. Germline V gives CDR1 SGHRS, CDR2 YFSETQ.